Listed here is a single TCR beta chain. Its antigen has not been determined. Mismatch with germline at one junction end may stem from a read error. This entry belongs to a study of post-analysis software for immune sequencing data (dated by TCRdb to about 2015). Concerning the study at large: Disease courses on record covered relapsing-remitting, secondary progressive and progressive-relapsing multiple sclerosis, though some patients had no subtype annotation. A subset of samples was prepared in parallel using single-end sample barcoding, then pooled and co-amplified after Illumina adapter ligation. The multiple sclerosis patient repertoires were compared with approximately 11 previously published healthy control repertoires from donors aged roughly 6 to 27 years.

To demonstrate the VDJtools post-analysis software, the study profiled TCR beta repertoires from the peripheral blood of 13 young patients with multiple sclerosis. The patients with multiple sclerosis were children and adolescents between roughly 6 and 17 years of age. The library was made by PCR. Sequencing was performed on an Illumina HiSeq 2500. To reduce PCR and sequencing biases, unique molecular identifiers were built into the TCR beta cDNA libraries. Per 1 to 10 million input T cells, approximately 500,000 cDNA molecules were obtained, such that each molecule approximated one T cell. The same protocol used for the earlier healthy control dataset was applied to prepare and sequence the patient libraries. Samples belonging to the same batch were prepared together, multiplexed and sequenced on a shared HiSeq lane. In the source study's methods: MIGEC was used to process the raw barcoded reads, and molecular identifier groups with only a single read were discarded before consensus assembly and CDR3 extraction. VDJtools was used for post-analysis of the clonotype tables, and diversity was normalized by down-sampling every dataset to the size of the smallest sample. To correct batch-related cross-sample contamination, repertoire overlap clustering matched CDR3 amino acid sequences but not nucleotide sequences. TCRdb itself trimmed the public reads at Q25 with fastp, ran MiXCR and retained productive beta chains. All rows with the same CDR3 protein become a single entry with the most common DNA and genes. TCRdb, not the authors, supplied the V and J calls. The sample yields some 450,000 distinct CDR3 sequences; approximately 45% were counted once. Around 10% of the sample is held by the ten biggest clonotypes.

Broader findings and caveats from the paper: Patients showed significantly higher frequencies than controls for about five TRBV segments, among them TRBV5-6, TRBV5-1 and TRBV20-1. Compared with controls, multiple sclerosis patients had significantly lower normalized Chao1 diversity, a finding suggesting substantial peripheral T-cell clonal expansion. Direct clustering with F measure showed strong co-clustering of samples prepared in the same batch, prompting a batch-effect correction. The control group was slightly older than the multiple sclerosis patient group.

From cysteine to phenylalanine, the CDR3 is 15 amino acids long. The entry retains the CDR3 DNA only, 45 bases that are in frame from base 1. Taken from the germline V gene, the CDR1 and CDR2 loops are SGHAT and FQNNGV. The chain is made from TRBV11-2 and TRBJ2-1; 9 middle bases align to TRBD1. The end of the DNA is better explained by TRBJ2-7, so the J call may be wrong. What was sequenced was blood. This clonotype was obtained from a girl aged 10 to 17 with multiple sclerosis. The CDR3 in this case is CAGSLAGTGFYEQYF. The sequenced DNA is TGTGCCGGCAGCTTAGCCGGGACAGGGTTCTACGAGCAGTACTTC.